The text below deals with one TCR beta chain. Its antigen is as yet unknown. CDR1 and CDR2 from the germline V gene are SGHRS and YFSETQ. This CDR3 has 14 residues. With 3 bases clipped from V and 3 bases from J, the junction kept 3 bases outside the gene matches. These data originate in a study of OX40 agonist ivuxolimab in advanced cancers. Study context: Partial responses were recorded for three patients, including one with hepatocellular carcinoma and two with cutaneous melanoma. Regarding the study as a whole: Clonal expansion was seen in CD4+ and CD8+ blood T cells by week 6 at 0.1 to 3.0 mg/kg.

The table came from immunoSEQ multiplex PCR; TCRdb's copy has only in-frame clones and leaves some out. The data hold roughly 100,000 clones, with about nine tenths observed a single time. Sequencing was performed on CD4+ or CD8+ T cells sorted from blood, taken in a trial of the OX40 agonist ivuxolimab. The genes are TRBV5-1 and TRBJ2-3, with 8 bases matching TRBD2. The source is an adult with an advanced solid tumor such as melanoma, head and neck, liver or kidney cancer. CDR3 nucleotide sequence: TGCGCCAGCAGCTCCGTAGCGGGGACAGATACGCAGTATTTT. Translating it yields CASSSVAGTDTQYF.